A selection of T cell receptor beta chains follows, all from one sample in a study of blood T cells in healthy people across ages. MiXCR, applied by TCRdb to the 5' RACE reads, yields one record per CDR3 protein. Of 600,000 or so distinct CDR3 sequences listed, approximately 21% are singletons. The sample was blood. Source of these receptors: a man in his 70s in good health. Each CDR3 is given with its conserved first and last residue. Each record gives: clone size, D gene, V gene, J gene, CDR3 DNA, CDR3 protein. D genes are given only for firm matches. Part of the rows lack a size; the others show once, few, many or a class for expanded clones.

clone size: .; D gene: TRBD2; V gene: TRBV9; J gene: TRBJ2-1; CDR3 DNA: TGTGCCAGCAGCGTAGAACTAAGCGGGACGAGTAATGAGCAGTTCTTC; CDR3 protein: CASSVELSGTSNEQFF
clone size: .; D gene: TRBD2; V gene: TRBV11-2; J gene: TRBJ2-1; CDR3 DNA: TGTGCCAGCAGCTTCCGGGAGGGAGGAAATGAGCAGTTCTTC; CDR3 protein: CASSFREGGNEQFF
clone size: .; D gene: TRBD1; V gene: TRBV6-5; J gene: TRBJ2-5; CDR3 DNA: TGTGCCAGCAGTTACTCGCCAGGGGGCCAAGAGACCCAGTACTTC; CDR3 protein: CASSYSPGGQETQYF
clone size: .; D gene: TRBD2; V gene: TRBV7-2; J gene: TRBJ2-1; CDR3 DNA: TGTGCCAGCAGCTTAGGCGGCGGGAGTCCCTACAATGAGCAGTTCTTC; CDR3 protein: CASSLGGGSPYNEQFF
clone size: .; D gene: TRBD1; V gene: TRBV13; J gene: TRBJ1-4; CDR3 DNA: TGTGCCAGCAGGGGGACAGATAATGAAAAACTGTTTTTT; CDR3 protein: CASRGTDNEKLFF
clone size: few; D gene: .; V gene: TRBV12-3/TRBV12-4; J gene: TRBJ2-5; CDR3 DNA: TGTGCCAGCCGGCCGGGACCTTACCAAGAGACCCAGTACTTC; CDR3 protein: CASRPGPYQETQYF
clone size: .; D gene: .; V gene: TRBV5-6; J gene: TRBJ2-1; CDR3 DNA: TGTGCCAGCAGCTCCCCTGAGGACAATGAGCAGTTCTTC; CDR3 protein: CASSSPEDNEQFF
clone size: .; D gene: .; V gene: TRBV12-3/TRBV12-4; J gene: TRBJ2-7; CDR3 DNA: TGTGCCAGCAGTTTTCTGGGGACTGGGAACGAGCAGTACTTC; CDR3 protein: CASSFLGTGNEQYF
clone size: .; D gene: TRBD2; V gene: TRBV9; J gene: TRBJ2-7; CDR3 DNA: TGTGCCAGCAGCGTATCCTTCGGGACTAGCGCTTCCGAGCAGTACTTC; CDR3 protein: CASSVSFGTSASEQYF
clone size: few; D gene: .; V gene: TRBV28; J gene: TRBJ2-1; CDR3 DNA: TGTGCCAGCAGTTTGGCAACCGGAGAGCAGTTCTTC; CDR3 protein: CASSLATGEQFF
clone size: few; D gene: .; V gene: TRBV5-1; J gene: TRBJ2-1; CDR3 DNA: TGCGCCAGCAGCTATGCAGGGGTTGAGCAGTTCTTC; CDR3 protein: CASSYAGVEQFF
clone size: few; D gene: .; V gene: TRBV5-1; J gene: TRBJ2-5; CDR3 DNA: TGCGCCAGCAGCTTGGGGGCTACAAGCGAGGAGACCCAGTACTTC; CDR3 protein: CASSLGATSEETQYF
clone size: few; D gene: TRBD2; V gene: TRBV28; J gene: TRBJ2-3; CDR3 DNA: TGTGCCAGCAAAGAAGGGAAAATACTAGCGGCCAGCACAGATACGCAGTATTTT; CDR3 protein: CASKEGKILAASTDTQYF
clone size: .; D gene: TRBD2; V gene: TRBV28; J gene: TRBJ2-3; CDR3 DNA: TGTGCCAGCAGATTCAACCTGGGACTAGCCGCCACAGATACGCAGTATTTT; CDR3 protein: CASRFNLGLAATDTQYF
clone size: many; D gene: TRBD2; V gene: TRBV12-3/TRBV12-4; J gene: TRBJ2-2; CDR3 DNA: TGTGCCAGCACCTCGGGACTAGCTTTCACCGGGGAGCTGTTTTTT; CDR3 protein: CASTSGLAFTGELFF
clone size: .; D gene: TRBD2; V gene: TRBV10-3; J gene: TRBJ2-1; CDR3 DNA: TGTGCCATCAGTAGCACCGTATTAGCGGGTATTCCCAACAATGAGCAGTTCTTC; CDR3 protein: CAISSTVLAGIPNNEQFF
clone size: few; D gene: TRBD2; V gene: TRBV11-2; J gene: TRBJ2-3; CDR3 DNA: TGTGCCAGCAGCTTAACGTTTAGCGGGTATGGCACAGATACGCAGTATTTT; CDR3 protein: CASSLTFSGYGTDTQYF
clone size: .; D gene: .; V gene: TRBV5-1; J gene: TRBJ2-5; CDR3 DNA: TGCGCCAGCAGCTTGGGAACGGGGCGGTTCGAGACCCAGTACTTC; CDR3 protein: CASSLGTGRFETQYF
clone size: few; D gene: TRBD1; V gene: TRBV7-9; J gene: TRBJ2-1; CDR3 DNA: TGTGCCTGCAGCTTAAAAGGGCAGGGGGCAGGTGAGCAGTTCTTC; CDR3 protein: CACSLKGQGAGEQFF
clone size: few; D gene: TRBD1; V gene: TRBV7-8; J gene: TRBJ2-1; CDR3 DNA: TGTGCCAGCAGCTCGACAGGGGTCCACAATGAGCAGTTCTTC; CDR3 protein: CASSSTGVHNEQFF
clone size: few; D gene: TRBD1; V gene: TRBV5-1; J gene: TRBJ2-5; CDR3 DNA: TGCGCCAGCAGCCGGGACAGGGGGGTGCAAGAGACCCAGTGCTTC; CDR3 protein: CASSRDRGVQETQCF
clone size: many; D gene: .; V gene: TRBV7-2; J gene: TRBJ2-5; CDR3 DNA: TGTGCCAGCAGCTTAGCAGGGAACGGGCCTCAAGAGACCCAGTACTTC; CDR3 protein: CASSLAGNGPQETQYF
clone size: few; D gene: TRBD1; V gene: TRBV29-1; J gene: TRBJ1-5; CDR3 DNA: TGCAGCGTACGGACAGGGGGCGGCCAGCCCCAGCATTTT; CDR3 protein: CSVRTGGGQPQHF
clone size: .; D gene: .; V gene: TRBV25-1; J gene: TRBJ2-2; CDR3 DNA: TGTGCCAGCAGTGAGGACAGGAGGGCCACCGGGGAGCTGTTTTTT; CDR3 protein: CASSEDRRATGELFF
clone size: few; D gene: .; V gene: TRBV15; J gene: TRBJ2-5; CDR3 DNA: TGTGCCACCAGCAGAACTGGACCCTCTGGGGAAGAGACCCAGTACTTC; CDR3 protein: CATSRTGPSGEETQYF
clone size: .; D gene: .; V gene: TRBV6-2/TRBV6-3; J gene: TRBJ2-1; CDR3 DNA: TGTGCCAGCAGTTACTCTATCTCCTATGAGCAGTTCTTC; CDR3 protein: CASSYSISYEQFF
clone size: few; D gene: TRBD2; V gene: TRBV7-2; J gene: TRBJ2-1; CDR3 DNA: TGTGCCAGCAGCCAGTTGAGCGGGAGAGGGTCGGAGACCCAGTATTTC; CDR3 protein: CASSQLSGRGSETQYF
clone size: .; D gene: TRBD1; V gene: TRBV25-1; J gene: TRBJ1-4; CDR3 DNA: TGTGCCAGCATGTCCCGGGACAGGGAAAAACTGTTTTTT; CDR3 protein: CASMSRDREKLFF
clone size: few; D gene: TRBD2; V gene: TRBV5-1; J gene: TRBJ2-3; CDR3 DNA: TGCGCCAGCAGCTCACCGAATAGCGGGACAGATACGCAGTATTTT; CDR3 protein: CASSSPNSGTDTQYF
clone size: few; D gene: TRBD2; V gene: TRBV4-3; J gene: TRBJ2-1; CDR3 DNA: TGCGCCAGCAGCCAAACGAGAGCGGGAGAGCCAGATGAGCAGTTCTTC; CDR3 protein: CASSQTRAGEPDEQFF
clone size: .; D gene: .; V gene: TRBV10-3; J gene: TRBJ2-3; CDR3 DNA: TGTGCCATCAGTGGGGAGAGGGAAACTAGCACAGATACGCAGTATTTT; CDR3 protein: CAISGERETSTDTQYF
clone size: few; D gene: TRBD2; V gene: TRBV7-3; J gene: TRBJ2-2; CDR3 DNA: TGTGCCAGCAGCTTACGGGGGAGGGACACCGGGGAGCTGTTTTTT; CDR3 protein: CASSLRGRDTGELFF
clone size: .; D gene: TRBD2; V gene: TRBV2; J gene: TRBJ2-1; CDR3 DNA: TGCCCAGCGGGAGTCCCCAAAAATGAGCAGTTCTTC; CDR3 protein: CPAGVPKNEQFF
clone size: few; D gene: .; V gene: TRBV6-6; J gene: TRBJ2-5; CDR3 DNA: TGTGCCAGCAGGGCCACCCAAGAGACCCAGTACTTC; CDR3 protein: CASRATQETQYF
clone size: few; D gene: .; V gene: TRBV2; J gene: TRBJ2-5; CDR3 DNA: TGTGCCAGCAGGCAAGGGACTTCTCAAGAGACCCAGTACTTC; CDR3 protein: CASRQGTSQETQYF
clone size: few; D gene: .; V gene: TRBV5-1; J gene: TRBJ2-3; CDR3 DNA: TGCGCCAGCAGCTCCTACCGACGGTCCGTGGATACGCAGTATTTT; CDR3 protein: CASSSYRRSVDTQYF
clone size: .; D gene: TRBD2; V gene: TRBV20-1; J gene: TRBJ2-7; CDR3 DNA: TGCAGTGCAAAAGTGGGACTAGCGGGAGCCTACGAGCAGTACTTC; CDR3 protein: CSAKVGLAGAYEQYF
clone size: many; D gene: .; V gene: TRBV5-1; J gene: TRBJ2-5; CDR3 DNA: TGCGCCAGCAGCTTGACCGGGGCAGTCCAAGAGACCCAGTACTTC; CDR3 protein: CASSLTGAVQETQYF
clone size: .; D gene: .; V gene: TRBV20-1; J gene: TRBJ2-3; CDR3 DNA: TGCAGTGCCCCCGCGCTCGGGAGTAGAACAGATACGCAGTATTTT; CDR3 protein: CSAPALGSRTDTQYF
clone size: .; D gene: TRBD1; V gene: TRBV5-1; J gene: TRBJ2-2; CDR3 DNA: TGCGCCAGCAGCTTGAGGGGGACAGGGACGAGCGGGGAGCTGTTTTTT; CDR3 protein: CASSLRGTGTSGELFF
clone size: many; D gene: TRBD2; V gene: TRBV24-1; J gene: TRBJ2-3; CDR3 DNA: TGTGCCACCAGTGGGGCTAGCGGGAGAGATACGCAGTATTTT; CDR3 protein: CATSGASGRDTQYF
clone size: few; D gene: .; V gene: TRBV5-6; J gene: TRBJ2-2; CDR3 DNA: TGTGCCAGCAGCTTGGATGCGACACCTACCGGGGAGCTGTTTTTT; CDR3 protein: CASSLDATPTGELFF
clone size: .; D gene: .; V gene: TRBV11-3; J gene: TRBJ2-1; CDR3 DNA: TGTGCCGGCAGCACTGACGGGAGCTCCTACAATGAGCAGTTCTTC; CDR3 protein: CAGSTDGSSYNEQFF
clone size: few; D gene: .; V gene: TRBV2; J gene: TRBJ2-5; CDR3 DNA: TGTGCCAGCATGTTCCCAGGGACAGAGACCCAGTACTTC; CDR3 protein: CASMFPGTETQYF
clone size: .; D gene: TRBD2; V gene: TRBV20-1; J gene: TRBJ2-5; CDR3 DNA: TGCAGTACCTACCCTGGGACTAACCAAGAGACCCAGTACTTC; CDR3 protein: CSTYPGTNQETQYF
clone size: few; D gene: .; V gene: TRBV20-1; J gene: TRBJ2-1; CDR3 DNA: TGCAGTGCTCGTCCCTCTCTACAGGTCTACAATGAGCAGTTCTTC; CDR3 protein: CSARPSLQVYNEQFF
clone size: many; D gene: TRBD1; V gene: TRBV7-7; J gene: TRBJ2-7; CDR3 DNA: TGTGCTAGCAGCTTGTTTGACAGGGGGTACGAGCAGTACTTC; CDR3 protein: CASSLFDRGYEQYF